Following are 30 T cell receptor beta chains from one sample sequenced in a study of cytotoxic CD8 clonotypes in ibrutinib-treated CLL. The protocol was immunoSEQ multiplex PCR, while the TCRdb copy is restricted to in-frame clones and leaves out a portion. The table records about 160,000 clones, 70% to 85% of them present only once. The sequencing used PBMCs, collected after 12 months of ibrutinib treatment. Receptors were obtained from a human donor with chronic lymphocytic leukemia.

This CDR3 reads CASKGTGLNTEAFF. CDR3 DNA sequence: TGTGCCAGCAAGGGAACGGGGCTAAACACTGAAGCTTTCTTT. The J gene is TRBJ1-1, the V gene TRBV6-5; possible D gene TRBD1, 5 bases. CDR1 is MNHEY and CDR2 is SVGAGI in the germline V gene. This CDR3 has 14 residues. The V and J ends lost 7 bases and 2 bases respectively, with 14 bases between them.

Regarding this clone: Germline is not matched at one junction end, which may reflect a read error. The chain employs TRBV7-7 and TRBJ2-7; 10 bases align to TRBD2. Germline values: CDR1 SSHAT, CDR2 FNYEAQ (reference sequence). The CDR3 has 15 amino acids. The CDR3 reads CASSPQLAGIYEQYF. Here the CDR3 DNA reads TGTGCTAGCAGCCCCCAACTAGCGGGAATCTACGAGCAGTACTTC. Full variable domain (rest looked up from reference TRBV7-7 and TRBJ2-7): GAGVSQSPRYKVTKRGQDVTLRCDPISSHATLYWYQQALGQGPEFLTYFNYEAQPDKSGLPSDRFSAERPEGSISTLTIQRTEQRDSAMYRCASSPQLAGIYEQYFGPGTRLTVT.

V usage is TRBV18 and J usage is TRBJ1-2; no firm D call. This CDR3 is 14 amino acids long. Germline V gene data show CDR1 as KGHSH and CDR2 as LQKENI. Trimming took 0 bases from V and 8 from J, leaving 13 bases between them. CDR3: CASSPPSTNWGYTF. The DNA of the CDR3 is TGTGCCAGCTCACCACCTTCTACTAACTGGGGCTACACCTTC.

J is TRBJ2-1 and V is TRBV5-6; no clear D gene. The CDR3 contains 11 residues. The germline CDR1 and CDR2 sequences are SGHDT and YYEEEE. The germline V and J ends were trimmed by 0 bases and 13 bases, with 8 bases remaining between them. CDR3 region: CASSLGPVQFF. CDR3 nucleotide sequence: TGTGCCAGCAGCTTGGGTCCCGTTCAGTTCTTC.

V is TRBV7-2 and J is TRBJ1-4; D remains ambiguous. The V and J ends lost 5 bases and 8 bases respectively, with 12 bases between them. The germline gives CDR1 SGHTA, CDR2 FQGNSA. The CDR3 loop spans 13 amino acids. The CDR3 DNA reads TGTGCCAGCAGCCCACGGGTACAGGAAAAACTGTTTTTT. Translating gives CASSPRVQEKLFF.

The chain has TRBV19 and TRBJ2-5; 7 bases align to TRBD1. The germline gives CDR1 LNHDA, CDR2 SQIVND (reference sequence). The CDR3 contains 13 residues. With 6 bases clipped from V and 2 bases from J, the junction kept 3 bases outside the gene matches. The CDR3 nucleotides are TGTGCCAGTAGCGCCAGGGGGCAAGAGACCCAGTACTTC. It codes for CASSARGQETQYF. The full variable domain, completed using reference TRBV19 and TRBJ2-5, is DGGITQSPKYLFRKEGQNVTLSCEQNLNHDAMYWYRQDPGQGLRLIYYSQIVNDFQKGDIAEGYSVSREKKESFPLTVTSAQKNPTAFYLCASSARGQETQYFGPGTRLLVL.

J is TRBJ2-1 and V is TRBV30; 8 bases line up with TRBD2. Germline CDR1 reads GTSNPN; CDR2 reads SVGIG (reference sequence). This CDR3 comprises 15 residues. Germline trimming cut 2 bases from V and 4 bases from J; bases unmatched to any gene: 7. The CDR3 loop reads CAWSPGSGVYNEQFF. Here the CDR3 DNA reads TGTGCCTGGAGTCCAGGTAGCGGGGTTTACAATGAGCAGTTCTTC.

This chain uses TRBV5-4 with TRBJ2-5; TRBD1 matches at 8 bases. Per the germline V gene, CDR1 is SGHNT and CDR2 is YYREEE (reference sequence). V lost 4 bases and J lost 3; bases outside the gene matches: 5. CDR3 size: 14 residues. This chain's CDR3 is CASSQDRVKETQYF. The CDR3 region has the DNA TGTGCCAGCAGCCAGGACAGGGTAAAAGAGACCCAGTACTTC.

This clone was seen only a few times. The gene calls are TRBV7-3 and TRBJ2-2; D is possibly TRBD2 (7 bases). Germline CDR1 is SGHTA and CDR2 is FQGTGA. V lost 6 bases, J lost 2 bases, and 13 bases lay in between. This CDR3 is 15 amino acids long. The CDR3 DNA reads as TGTGCCAGCAGGAGGGGGGGCCCCAACACCGGGGAGCTGTTTTTT. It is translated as CASRRGGPNTGELFF.

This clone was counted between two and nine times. The CDR3 DNA sequence: TGTGCCAGTAGTCGAACAAACCTTTTCTCGGCTGGCTACACCTTC. Its translation: CASSRTNLFSAGYTF. The rearrangement links TRBV19 to TRBJ1-2; unclear D gene. V gave up 5 bases and J gave up 7 bases, with 20 bases separating them. The CDR3 loop spans 15 amino acids. Germline lookup yields CDR1 LNHDA and CDR2 SQIVND (reference sequence).

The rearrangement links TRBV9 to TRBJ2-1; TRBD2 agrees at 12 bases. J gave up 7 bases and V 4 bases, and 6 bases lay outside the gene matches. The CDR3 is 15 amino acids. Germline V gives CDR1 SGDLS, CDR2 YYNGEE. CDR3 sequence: CASSPRLAGDNEQFF. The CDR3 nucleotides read TGTGCCAGCAGCCCCAGACTAGCGGGAGATAATGAGCAGTTCTTC.

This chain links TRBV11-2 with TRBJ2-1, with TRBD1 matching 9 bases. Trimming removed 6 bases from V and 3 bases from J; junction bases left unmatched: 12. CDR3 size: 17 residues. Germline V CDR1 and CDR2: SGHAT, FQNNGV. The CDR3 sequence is CASSGSTGGANYNEQFF. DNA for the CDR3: TGTGCCAGCAGTGGGTCGACAGGGGGAGCAAACTACAATGAGCAGTTCTTC.

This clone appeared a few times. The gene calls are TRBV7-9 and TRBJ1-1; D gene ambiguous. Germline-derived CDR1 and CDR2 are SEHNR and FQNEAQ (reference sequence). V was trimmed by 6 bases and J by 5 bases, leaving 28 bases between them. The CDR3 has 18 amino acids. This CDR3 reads CASSYGSLKTDGKTEAFF. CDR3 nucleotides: TGTGCCAGCAGTTACGGATCCCTCAAAACCGACGGGAAGACTGAAGCTTTCTTT.

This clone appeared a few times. CDR3 loop: CASSAGTGDQPQHF. CDR3 DNA: TGTGCCAGCAGCGCCGGGACAGGGGATCAGCCCCAGCATTTT. The genes are TRBV9 and TRBJ1-5; TRBD1 matches 10 bases. This CDR3 has 14 residues. Germline assignment: CDR1 SGDLS and CDR2 YYNGEE. The ends lost 3 bases at V and 5 bases at J; junction bases unmatched: 2.

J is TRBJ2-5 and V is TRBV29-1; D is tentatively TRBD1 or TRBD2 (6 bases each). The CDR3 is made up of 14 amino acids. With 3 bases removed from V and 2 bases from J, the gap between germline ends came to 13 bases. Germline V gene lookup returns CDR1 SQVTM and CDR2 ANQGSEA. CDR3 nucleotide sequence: TGCAGCGTTGAGGGGGCAGGGAGGCAAGAGACCCAGTACTTC. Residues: CSVEGAGRQETQYF.

CDR3 loop: CASSFTPGDTQYF. The CDR3 DNA follows: TGTGCCAGCAGCTTTACACCGGGAGATACGCAGTATTTT. The chain is built from TRBV7-2 and TRBJ2-3; D ambiguous. The germline V gene has CDR1 SGHTA and CDR2 FQGNSA. V lost 3 bases and J 5 bases, leaving 9 bases between the germline ends. The CDR3 is 13 amino acids. The full variable domain, rest sourced from reference TRBV7-2 and TRBJ2-3, is GAGVSQSPSNKVTEKGKDVELRCDPISGHTALYWYRQSLGQGLEFLIYFQGNSAPDKSGLPSDRFSAERTGGSVSTLTIQRTQQEDSAVYLCASSFTPGDTQYFGPGTRLTVL.

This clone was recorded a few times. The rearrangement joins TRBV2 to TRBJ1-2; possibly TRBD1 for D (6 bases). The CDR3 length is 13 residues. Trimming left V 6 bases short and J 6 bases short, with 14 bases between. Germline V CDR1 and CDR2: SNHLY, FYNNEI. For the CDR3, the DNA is TGTGCCAGCAGAAATACAGGGACCCATGGCTACACCTTC. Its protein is CASRNTGTHGYTF.

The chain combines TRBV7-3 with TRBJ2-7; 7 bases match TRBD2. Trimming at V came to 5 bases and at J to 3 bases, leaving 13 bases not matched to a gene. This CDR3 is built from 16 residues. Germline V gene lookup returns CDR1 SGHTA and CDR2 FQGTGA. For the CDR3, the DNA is TGTGCCAGCAGCCTATCAGGGACGGGGGACTACTACGAGCAGTACTTC. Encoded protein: CASSLSGTGDYYEQYF.

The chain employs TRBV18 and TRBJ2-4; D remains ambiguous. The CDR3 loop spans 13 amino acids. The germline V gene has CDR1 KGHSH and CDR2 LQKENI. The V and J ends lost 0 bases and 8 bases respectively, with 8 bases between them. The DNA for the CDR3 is TGTGCCAGCTCACCACCAGGCGCCTACATTCAGTACTTC. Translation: CASSPPGAYIQYF.

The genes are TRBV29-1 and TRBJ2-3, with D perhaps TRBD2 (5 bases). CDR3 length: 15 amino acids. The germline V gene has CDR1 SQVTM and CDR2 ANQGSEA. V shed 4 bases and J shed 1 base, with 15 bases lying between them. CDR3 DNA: TGCAGCGTTGGAGGACGATCGAGGGGCACAGATACGCAGTATTTT. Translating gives CSVGGRSRGTDTQYF.

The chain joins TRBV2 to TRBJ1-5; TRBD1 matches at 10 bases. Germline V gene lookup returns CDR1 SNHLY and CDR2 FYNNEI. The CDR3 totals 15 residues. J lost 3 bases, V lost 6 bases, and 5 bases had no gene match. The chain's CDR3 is CASREDRGNNQPQHF. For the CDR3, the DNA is TGTGCCAGCAGAGAGGACAGGGGGAACAATCAGCCCCAGCATTTT.

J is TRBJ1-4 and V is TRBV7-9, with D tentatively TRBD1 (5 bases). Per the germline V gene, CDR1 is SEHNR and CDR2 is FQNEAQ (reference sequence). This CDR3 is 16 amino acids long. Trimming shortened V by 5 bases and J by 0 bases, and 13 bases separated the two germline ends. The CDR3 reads CASSPREYATNEKLFF. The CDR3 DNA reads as TGTGCCAGCAGCCCCAGGGAATATGCAACTAATGAAAAACTGTTTTTT. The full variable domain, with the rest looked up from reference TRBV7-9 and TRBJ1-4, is DTGVSQNPRHKITKRGQNVTFRCDPISEHNRLYWYRQTLGQGPEFLTYFQNEAQLEKSRLLSDRFSAERPKGSFSTLEIQRTEQGDSAMYLCASSPREYATNEKLFFGSGTQLSVL.

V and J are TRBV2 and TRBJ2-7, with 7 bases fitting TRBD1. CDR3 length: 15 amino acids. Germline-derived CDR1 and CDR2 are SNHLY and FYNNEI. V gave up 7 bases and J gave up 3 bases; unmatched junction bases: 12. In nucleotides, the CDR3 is TGTGCCAGCACCCAGGGAGAGGGGGCCCGCTACGAGCAGTACTTC. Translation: CASTQGEGARYEQYF.

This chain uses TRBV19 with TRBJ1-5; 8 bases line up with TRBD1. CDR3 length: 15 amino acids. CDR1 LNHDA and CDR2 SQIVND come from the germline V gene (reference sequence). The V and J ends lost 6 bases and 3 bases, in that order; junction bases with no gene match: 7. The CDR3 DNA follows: TGTGCCAGTAGATTGGACAGGGCCAACAATCAGCCCCAGCATTTT. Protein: CASRLDRANNQPQHF.

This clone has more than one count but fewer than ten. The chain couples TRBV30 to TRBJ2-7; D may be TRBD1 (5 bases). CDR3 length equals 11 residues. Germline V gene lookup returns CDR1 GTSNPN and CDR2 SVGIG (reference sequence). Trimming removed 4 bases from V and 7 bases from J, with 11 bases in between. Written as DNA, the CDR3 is TGTGCCTGGAACATTCAGGGAGAGCAGTACTTC. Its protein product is CAWNIQGEQYF.

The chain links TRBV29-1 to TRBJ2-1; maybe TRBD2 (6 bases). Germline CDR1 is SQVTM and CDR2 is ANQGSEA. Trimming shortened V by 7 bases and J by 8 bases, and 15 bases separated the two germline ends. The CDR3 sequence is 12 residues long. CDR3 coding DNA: TGCAGCGCTACAACTAGCTGGGATGAGCAGTTCTTC. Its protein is CSATTSWDEQFF.

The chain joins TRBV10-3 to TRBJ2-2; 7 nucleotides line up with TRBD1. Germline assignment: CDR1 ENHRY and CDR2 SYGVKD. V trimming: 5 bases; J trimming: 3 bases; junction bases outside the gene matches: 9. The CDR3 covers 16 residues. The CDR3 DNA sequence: TGTGCCATCAGTCCTTACAGGGGTAGTGACACCGGGGAGCTGTTTTTT. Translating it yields CAISPYRGSDTGELFF.

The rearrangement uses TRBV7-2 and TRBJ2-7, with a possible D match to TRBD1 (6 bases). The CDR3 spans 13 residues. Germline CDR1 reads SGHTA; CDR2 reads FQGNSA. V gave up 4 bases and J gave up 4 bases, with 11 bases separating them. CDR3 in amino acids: CASSSDRTYEQYF. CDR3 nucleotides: TGTGCCAGCAGCTCAGACAGGACATACGAGCAGTACTTC.

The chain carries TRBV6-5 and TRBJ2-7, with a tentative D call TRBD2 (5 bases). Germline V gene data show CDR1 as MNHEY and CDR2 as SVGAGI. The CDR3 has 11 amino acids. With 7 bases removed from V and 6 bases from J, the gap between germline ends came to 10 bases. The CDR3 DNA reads TGTGCCAGCATGAGCGGAGTCGAGCAGTACTTC. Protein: CASMSGVEQYF.

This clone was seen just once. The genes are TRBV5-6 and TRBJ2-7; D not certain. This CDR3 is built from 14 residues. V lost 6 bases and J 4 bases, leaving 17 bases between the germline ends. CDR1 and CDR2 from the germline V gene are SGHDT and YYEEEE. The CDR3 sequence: CASTTGGLEYEQYF. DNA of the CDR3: TGTGCCAGCACCACTGGCGGTCTAGAATACGAGCAGTACTTC.